This T cell receptor beta chain came from a study of blood T cell repertoires in COVID-19. Whole-study context: COVID-19 samples collected from the United States, Italy and Spain covered acute and convalescent phases. Sources were T cells, B-cell-depleted T cells, or PBMCs; the material itself was cDNA or gDNA.

During active infection, Seattle patients enrolled and were then monitored through disease. In the authors' workflow: Researchers report that nucleated cell counts were estimated from reference gene primer amplification. Data came from immunoSEQ multiplex PCR; TCRdb stores just in-frame clones and leaves some out. D and trimming were read from the DNA, whereas the V and J calls and clone size are those reported in that table. The table lists approximately 200,000 clones, 94% of them singletons. The material sequenced was peripheral blood. The receptor's source is a man aged 30 to 39 with COVID-19, enrolled during active disease.

Written as DNA, the CDR3 is TGTGCCAGCAGTGAATATGGTAGGGGGCAGGGATTGGACACCATATATTTT. Its translation is CASSEYGRGQGLDTIYF. The chain links TRBV2 to TRBJ1-3, with 7 bases identical to TRBD1. The CDR3 extends over 17 amino acids. The germline V gene has CDR1 SNHLY and CDR2 FYNNEI. V shed 2 bases and J 8 bases; nucleotides not matched to a gene: 15. Full variable domain (missing parts from reference TRBV2 and TRBJ1-3): EPEVTQTPSHQVTQMGQEVILRCVPISNHLYFYWYRQILGQKVEFLVSFYNNEISEKSEIFDDQFSVERPDGSNFTLKIRSTKLEDSAMYFCASSEYGRGQGLDTIYFGEGSWLTVV.